This T cell receptor beta chain is from a study of T cell repertoires and HLA-DP antigens. Study-level findings and limits: Antigen presentation used HeLa cells, with total CD4+ cells responding.

Measured with immunoSEQ multiplex PCR; TCRdb has only the in-frame clones, and not every one. The table has over 100,000 clones, approximately 92% seen once. Trimming took off 6 bases at V and 4 bases at J, with 16 bases between the two ends. Germline V gene data show CDR1 as SGHTA and CDR2 as FQGNSA. The CDR3 sequence is 15 residues long. Regarding this clone: Its target is not known.

This sequence joins TRBV7-2 and TRBJ2-1, with D possibly being TRBD2 (5 bases). Sequencing input: CD4+ T cells from PBMCs. The sequence was obtained from a woman younger than 35 in good health and CMV-seronegative. CDR3 in DNA: TGTGCCAGCAGACCGACGGGGAGTACTTACAATGAGCAGTTCTTC. Translation gives CASRPTGSTYNEQFF.